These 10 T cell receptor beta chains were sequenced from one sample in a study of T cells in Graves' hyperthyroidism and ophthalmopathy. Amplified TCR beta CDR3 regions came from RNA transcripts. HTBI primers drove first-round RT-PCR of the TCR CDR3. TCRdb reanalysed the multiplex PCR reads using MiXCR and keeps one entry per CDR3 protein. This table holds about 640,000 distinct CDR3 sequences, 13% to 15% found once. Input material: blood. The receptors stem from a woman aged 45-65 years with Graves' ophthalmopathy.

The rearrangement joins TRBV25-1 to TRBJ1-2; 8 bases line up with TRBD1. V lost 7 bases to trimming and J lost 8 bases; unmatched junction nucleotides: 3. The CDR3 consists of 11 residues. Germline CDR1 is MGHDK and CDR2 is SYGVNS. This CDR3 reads CASMTGVGYTF. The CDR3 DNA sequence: TGTGCCAGCATGACAGGGGTGGGCTACACCTTC.

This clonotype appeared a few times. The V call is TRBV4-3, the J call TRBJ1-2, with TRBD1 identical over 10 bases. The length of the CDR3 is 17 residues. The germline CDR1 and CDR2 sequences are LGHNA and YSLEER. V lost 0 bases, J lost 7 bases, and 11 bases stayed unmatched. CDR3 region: CASSQDRRTGGLAGYTF. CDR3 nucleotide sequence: TGCGCCAGCAGCCAAGATCGTCGGACAGGGGGACTCGCTGGCTACACCTTC.

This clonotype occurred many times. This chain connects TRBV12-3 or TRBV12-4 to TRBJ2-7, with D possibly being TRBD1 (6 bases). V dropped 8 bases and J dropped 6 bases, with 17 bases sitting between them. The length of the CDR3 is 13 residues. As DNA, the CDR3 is TGTGCCAGCTCGGCCAGGGGCCCCGTCGAGCAGTACTTC. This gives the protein CASSARGPVEQYF.

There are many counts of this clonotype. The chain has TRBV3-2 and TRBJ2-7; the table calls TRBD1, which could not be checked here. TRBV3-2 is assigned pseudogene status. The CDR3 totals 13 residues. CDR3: CASSLRDRVEQYF. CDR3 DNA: TGTGCCAGCAGCCTAAGGGACAGGGTGGAGCAGTACTTC.

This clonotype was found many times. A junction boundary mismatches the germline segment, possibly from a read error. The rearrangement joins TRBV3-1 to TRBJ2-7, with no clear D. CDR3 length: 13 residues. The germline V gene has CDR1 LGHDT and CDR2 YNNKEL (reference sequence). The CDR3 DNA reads TGTGCCAGCAACCAACGTGGCCAGTACGAGCAGTACTTC. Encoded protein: CASNQRGQYEQYF.

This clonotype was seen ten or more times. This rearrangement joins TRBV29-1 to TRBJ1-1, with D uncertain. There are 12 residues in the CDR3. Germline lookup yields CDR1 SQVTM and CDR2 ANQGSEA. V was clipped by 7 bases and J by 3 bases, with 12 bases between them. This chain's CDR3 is CSARTRDTEAFF. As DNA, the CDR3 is TGCAGCGCGAGAACTCGGGACACTGAAGCTTTCTTT.

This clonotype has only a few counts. The CDR3 bases are TGTGCCAGTAGTACAGCAGTGAACACTGAAGCTTTCTTT. This gives the protein CASSTAVNTEAFF. The genes are TRBV19 and TRBJ1-1; D gene unclear. This CDR3 has 13 residues. V lost 4 bases, J lost 0 bases, and 6 bases lay in between. Germline CDR1 LNHDA, CDR2 SQIVND (reference sequence).

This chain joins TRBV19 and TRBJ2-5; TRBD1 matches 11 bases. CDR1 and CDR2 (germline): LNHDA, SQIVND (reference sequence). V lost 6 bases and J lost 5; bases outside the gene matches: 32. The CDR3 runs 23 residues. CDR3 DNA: TGTGCCAGTAGCGAGAAGGGATGGCGTCTGGACAGGGGGCCACGAATGACCCGGGAGACCCAGTACTTC. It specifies CASSEKGWRLDRGPRMTRETQYF.

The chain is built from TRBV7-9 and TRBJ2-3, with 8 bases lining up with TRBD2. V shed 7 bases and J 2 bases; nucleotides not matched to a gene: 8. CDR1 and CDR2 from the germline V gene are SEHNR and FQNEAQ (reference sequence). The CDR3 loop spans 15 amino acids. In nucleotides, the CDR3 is TGTGCCAGCACCAACGGACTAGCATCCACAGATACGCAGTATTTT. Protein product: CASTNGLASTDTQYF.

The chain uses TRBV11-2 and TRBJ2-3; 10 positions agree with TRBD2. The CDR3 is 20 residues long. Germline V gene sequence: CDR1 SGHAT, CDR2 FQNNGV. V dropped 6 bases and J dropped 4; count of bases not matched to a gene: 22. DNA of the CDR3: TGTGCCAGCAGAAAAACGGGGCTAGCGGGAGTTATTCGGAGCGCAGATACGCAGTATTTT. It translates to CASRKTGLAGVIRSADTQYF.